This T cell receptor (beta chain) was recorded in a study of PD-L1 blockade in urothelial cancer. Study information: Patients with male sex and bladder-origin urothelial cancer accounted for most of the roughly 29 enrolled. Before enrollment, 0 to 3 chemotherapy regimens had been given to patients.

There are 13 residues in the CDR3. The germline V gene encodes CDR1 MNHEY and CDR2 SMNVEV (reference sequence). Trimming removed 6 bases from V and 0 bases from J, with 6 bases in between. As for time point: pretreatment peripheral blood. Data came from immunoSEQ multiplex PCR; TCRdb stores just in-frame clones and leaves some out. This sample yields tens of thousands of clones, of which roughly 80% are seen a single time; around 5.7% belongs to the top ten. This chain uses TRBV27 with TRBJ2-1, with TRBD1 as a possible D gene (6 bases). Material: PBMCs, obtained around atezolizumab (anti-PD-L1) treatment. This sequence originates from a man aged 65 to 85 with urothelial cancer. CDR3 amino acids: CASSRGSYNEQFF. For the CDR3, the DNA is TGTGCCAGCAGCAGGGGCTCCTACAATGAGCAGTTCTTC.